The 16 T cell receptor beta chains below were found in one sample sequenced in a study of shared clonotypes between healthy human individuals. CD45RO-negative, CCR7-selected cells formed the naive CD8 fraction, which excluded terminally differentiated effector memory CD45RA+ cells. Here immunoSEQ multiplex PCR was the method, and the copy in TCRdb shows in-frame clones only, minus some. Among more than 2 million clones listed, just under 95% were seen once. Input material: naive CD8+ T cells sorted from blood. These receptors were taken from a man between 18 and 29 years old in good health.

The rearrangement links TRBV7-9 to TRBJ2-2; D remains unclear. This CDR3 is built from 13 residues. With 3 bases removed from V and 6 bases from J, the gap between germline ends came to 8 bases. The germline V gene has CDR1 SEHNR and CDR2 FQNEAQ (reference sequence). The CDR3 DNA reads as TGTGCCAGCAGCTTCCTGACGGCCGGGGAGCTGTTTTTT. It yields the protein CASSFLTAGELFF.

With regard to this clone: The identical CDR3 is also encoded by other nucleotide sequences in the sample. The J gene is TRBJ2-7, the V gene TRBV6-5; D is unclear. In germline, CDR1 is MNHEY, CDR2 SVGAGI. This CDR3 spans 13 amino acids. Trimming cost V 2 bases and J 2 bases, with 7 bases left between them. This chain's CDR3 is CASSYGPAYEQYF. The CDR3 DNA reads as TGTGCCAGCAGTTACGGTCCAGCCTACGAGCAGTACTTC.

This clone is a singleton in its sample. The chain couples TRBV4-3 to TRBJ1-2; no clear D. CDR1 is LGHNA and CDR2 is YSLEER in the germline V gene. The CDR3 is made up of 14 amino acids. Trimming left V 3 bases short and J 7 bases short, with 15 bases between. The CDR3: CASSQILWDVGYTF. DNA of the CDR3: TGCGCCAGCAGCCAGATCCTTTGGGATGTTGGCTACACCTTC.

As for this clone: Mismatch with germline at one junction end may stem from a read error. The rearrangement links TRBV7-7 to TRBJ2-1; D may be TRBD2 (7 bases). CDR1 and CDR2 (germline): SSHAT, FNYEAQ (reference sequence). The CDR3 covers 18 residues. CDR3 in DNA: TGTGCTAGCAGCTTAGAGGTCGCGGGGGCCCCATCCTACAATGAGCAGTTCTTC. It is translated as CASSLEVAGAPSYNEQFF.

J is TRBJ2-7 and V is TRBV30; maybe TRBD2 (6 bases). Germline V gene sequence: CDR1 GTSNPN, CDR2 SVGIG (reference sequence). Trimming cost V 2 bases and J 2 bases, with 10 bases left between them. The CDR3 has 13 amino acids. CDR3 residues: CAWSQAGPYEQYF. The DNA of the CDR3 is TGTGCCTGGAGTCAGGCGGGACCCTACGAGCAGTACTTC.

CDR3 nucleotide sequence: TGTGCCAGCAGCTTGGCCTGGCCATCCTACAATGAGCAGTTCTTC. The encoded protein is CASSLAWPSYNEQFF. The rearrangement links TRBV5-6 to TRBJ2-1; D uncertain. This CDR3 contains 15 residues. Germline CDR1 SGHDT, CDR2 YYEEEE. With 0 bases removed from V and 1 base from J, the gap between germline ends came to 8 bases.

This clone turned up a few times. The V call is TRBV9, the J call TRBJ1-6; 9 positions match TRBD1. V shed 3 bases, J shed 11 bases, and the junction held 9 bases outside the gene matches. The V gene's germline CDR1 is SGDLS and CDR2 YYNGEE. The CDR3 has 15 residues. This CDR3 reads CASSATGQGWTPLHF. CDR3 nucleotides: TGTGCCAGCAGCGCTACTGGACAGGGGTGGACACCCCTCCACTTT.

CDR3 coding DNA: TGTGCCAGCAGTGAACTGGGACCTAATTCACCCCTCCACTTT. This codes for CASSELGPNSPLHF. The chain employs TRBV2 and TRBJ1-6; possibly TRBD1 for D (5 bases). Trimming took 2 bases from V and 6 from J, leaving 8 bases between them. The CDR3 totals 14 residues. Germline V gene data show CDR1 as SNHLY and CDR2 as FYNNEI. The whole variable domain, remainder taken from reference TRBV2 and TRBJ1-6, is EPEVTQTPSHQVTQMGQEVILRCVPISNHLYFYWYRQILGQKVEFLVSFYNNEISEKSEIFDDQFSVERPDGSNFTLKIRSTKLEDSAMYFCASSELGPNSPLHFGNGTRLTVT.

The V gene is TRBV5-4, the J gene TRBJ2-2; D is uncertain. Deletions cut 1 base from V and 0 bases from J, with 10 bases between. The CDR3 spans 16 residues. Germline lookup yields CDR1 SGHNT and CDR2 YYREEE (reference sequence). The CDR3 region has the DNA TGTGCCAGCAGCTTGTACGGCTCCGCGAACACCGGGGAGCTGTTTTTT. Translating gives CASSLYGSANTGELFF.

The V gene is TRBV9, the J gene TRBJ2-1; TRBD2 matches at 10 bases. Germline CDR1 reads SGDLS; CDR2 reads YYNGEE. CDR3 length: 16 amino acids. Trimming at V came to 0 bases and at J to 6 bases, leaving 6 bases not matched to a gene. The CDR3, as DNA: TGTGCCAGCAGCGTAGCTAGCGGGGGAAATACCAATGAGCAGTTCTTC. The encoded protein is CASSVASGGNTNEQFF.

As regards this clone: This specimen includes other DNA sequences encoding the same CDR3. The chain joins TRBV6-5 to TRBJ1-2, with 9 nucleotides matching TRBD1. Germline V gene sequence: CDR1 MNHEY, CDR2 SVGAGI. This CDR3 has 13 amino acids. V lost 2 bases and J lost 7; bases outside the gene matches: 2. The CDR3 is CASSYGTGSGYTF. In DNA, the CDR3 is TGTGCCAGCAGTTACGGGACAGGGAGTGGCTACACCTTC.

This chain links TRBV2 with TRBJ1-6; D unclear. CDR1 is SNHLY, CDR2 FYNNEI, per germline. The V and J ends lost 3 bases and 0 bases respectively, with 9 bases between them. The CDR3 is 16 residues long. Written as DNA, the CDR3 is TGTGCCAGCAGTGATTTTCTGAGCTCCTATAATTCACCCCTCCACTTT. Translation gives CASSDFLSSYNSPLHF.

The sample holds one count of this clone. The chain employs TRBV15 and TRBJ2-7; D gene ambiguous. This CDR3 is built from 15 residues. Trimming removed 3 bases at V and 0 bases at J, with 12 bases between. CDR1 is LNHNV, CDR2 YYDKDF, per germline (reference sequence). CDR3 nucleotide sequence: TGTGCCACCAGCAGTGTCGTGTTTGCCTCCTACGAGCAGTACTTC. Translation gives CATSSVVFASYEQYF. The full variable domain, rest sourced from reference TRBV15 and TRBJ2-7, is DAMVIQNPRYQVTQFGKPVTLSCSQTLNHNVMYWYQQKSSQAPKLLFHYYDKDFNNEADTPDNFQSRRPNTSFCFLDIRSPGLGDTAMYLCATSSVVFASYEQYFGPGTRLTVT.

DNA of the CDR3: TGTGCCAGCAGCCAAAGCGTAGAAGCGTGGTGGGAGAACACTGAAGCTTTCTTT. Protein: CASSQSVEAWWENTEAFF. The rearrangement uses TRBV4-2 and TRBJ1-1; D not certain. Between the trimmed V and J ends, which lost 2 bases and 1 base, there was a span of 20 bases. In germline, CDR1 is LGHNA, CDR2 YNFKEQ. This CDR3 region has 18 residues.

The gene calls are TRBV7-9 and TRBJ2-7, with TRBD2 identical over 14 bases. Germline values: CDR1 SEHNR, CDR2 FQNEAQ (reference sequence). This CDR3 has 17 amino acids. Trimming removed 8 bases from V and 0 bases from J; junction bases left unmatched: 9. In DNA form, the CDR3 reads TGTGCCAGCGGAATGGGGACTAGCGGGAGTTTCTCCTACGAGCAGTACTTC. Protein product: CASGMGTSGSFSYEQYF.

The chain links TRBV10-2 to TRBJ2-5; D call uncertain. V lost 0 bases to trimming and J lost 4 bases, with 9 bases between them. The CDR3 is 14 amino acids. Germline V gene lookup returns CDR1 WSHSY and CDR2 SAAADI. The CDR3 spells CASSESVILETQYF. DNA of the CDR3: TGCGCCAGCAGTGAGTCTGTTATCCTAGAGACCCAGTACTTC.